This is a list of T cell receptor beta chains from one sample in a study of cytomegalovirus exposure and HLA in healthy donors. The data were produced by immunoSEQ multiplex PCR, yet TCRdb's version contains in-frame clones alone and is incomplete. In the table there are 120,000 or so clones, about 81% of which are singletons. The specimen was PBMCs. The origin of the receptors is a woman aged 45 to 65 in good health and CMV-seropositive. Both conserved end residues are part of each CDR3. The D gene is left open where the match is weak. For some rows the clone size is stated as once, few or many, or as a class when expanded; others skip it.

DNA: TGTGCCAGCAGCTTAGCGGGGACAGGCGGAGAGACCCAGTACTTC; CDR3: CASSLAGTGGETQYF; V: TRBV7-2; size: few; D: TRBD1; J: TRBJ2-5
DNA: TGTGCCAGCAGTCCACGGACAGGGAGGAACACTGAAGCTTTCTTT; CDR3: CASSPRTGRNTEAFF; V: TRBV27; size: NA; D: TRBD1; J: TRBJ1-1
DNA: TGTGCCAGCAGCAGAGAACCGGCAGGTGGATATAGCAATCAGCCCCAGCATTTT; CDR3: CASSREPAGGYSNQPQHF; V: TRBV7-8; size: NA; D: NA; J: TRBJ1-5
DNA: TGTGCCAGCAGTTCTGGACAGCCTAACTATGGCTACACCTTC; CDR3: CASSSGQPNYGYTF; V: TRBV5-4; size: NA; D: NA; J: TRBJ1-2
DNA: TGCAGCGTTGTGGTCCGTAGCGGAGAGACCCAGTACTTC; CDR3: CSVVVRSGETQYF; V: TRBV29-1; size: NA; D: NA; J: TRBJ2-5
DNA: TGTGCCAGCAGCGAAGGGGGCGCGCCCTACGAGCAGTACTTC; CDR3: CASSEGGAPYEQYF; V: TRBV9; size: NA; D: TRBD1; J: TRBJ2-7
DNA: TGTGCCAGCCGTAAAGGAGGACAGGAGTATGGCTACACCTTC; CDR3: CASRKGGQEYGYTF; V: TRBV11-2; size: once; D: TRBD1; J: TRBJ1-2
DNA: TGTGCCAGCAGCGCGAGCGGGGGATCAGTTTCTCATACGCAGTATTTT; CDR3: CASSASGGSVSHTQYF; V: TRBV11-3; size: few; D: TRBD2; J: TRBJ2-3
DNA: TGTGCCAGCAGCGCGTTGGGACAGGTTAACACTGAAGCTTTCTTT; CDR3: CASSALGQVNTEAFF; V: TRBV9; size: NA; D: TRBD1; J: TRBJ1-1
DNA: TGCGCCAGCAGACGAGGACTAGCGGCCCAAAGCTCCTACAATGAGCAGTTCTTC; CDR3: CASRRGLAAQSSYNEQFF; V: TRBV5-1; size: NA; D: TRBD2; J: TRBJ2-1
DNA: TGCGCCATCAGTGCGTCCTGGCCCGATACGCAGTATTTT; CDR3: CAISASWPDTQYF; V: TRBV10-3; size: few; D: NA; J: TRBJ2-3
DNA: TGTGCCAGCAGCTTTATGGAGGGAGGGCGTTCGGATACGCAGTATTTT; CDR3: CASSFMEGGRSDTQYF; V: TRBV7-8; size: NA; D: TRBD2; J: TRBJ2-3
DNA: TGTGCCAGCAGCGAAGAGGGGAGACAGGGCACAGATACGCAGTATTTT; CDR3: CASSEEGRQGTDTQYF; V: TRBV4-2; size: NA; D: NA; J: TRBJ2-3
DNA: TGCGCCAGCAGCCCAGGACAGGACCAAGAGACCCAGTACTTC; CDR3: CASSPGQDQETQYF; V: TRBV4-1; size: NA; D: TRBD1; J: TRBJ2-5
DNA: TGTGCCTGGAGTGTGGCGGTAAACACTGAAGCTTTCTTT; CDR3: CAWSVAVNTEAFF; V: TRBV30; size: NA; D: NA; J: TRBJ1-1
DNA: TGTGCCAGTAGTAACGGAGGACTAGCGGGAGCCCCCTACGAGCAGTACTTC; CDR3: CASSNGGLAGAPYEQYF; V: TRBV19; size: NA; D: TRBD2; J: TRBJ2-7
DNA: TGTGCCAGCAAACGACAGGACTATGGCTACACCTTC; CDR3: CASKRQDYGYTF; V: TRBV2; size: NA; D: NA; J: TRBJ1-2
DNA: TGTGCCAGCAGTTACACGACTATTAGCTATGGCTACACCTTC; CDR3: CASSYTTISYGYTF; V: TRBV6-6; size: NA; D: NA; J: TRBJ1-2
DNA: TGTGCCAGCAGCCCCGGGAGGGGCGAGGATGAGCAGTTCTTC; CDR3: CASSPGRGEDEQFF; V: TRBV7-9; size: NA; D: TRBD2; J: TRBJ2-1
DNA: TGTGCCAGCAGCTTGGGCGGAACAAACTATGGCTACACCTTC; CDR3: CASSLGGTNYGYTF; V: TRBV5-8; size: NA; D: NA; J: TRBJ1-2
DNA: TGTGCCAGCAGTTATCTCGTCGGCTCCTACAATGAGCAGTTCTTC; CDR3: CASSYLVGSYNEQFF; V: TRBV6-5; size: NA; D: NA; J: TRBJ2-1
DNA: TGTGCCAGCAGCCTCGGGACAGGCACGAACACTGAAGCTTTCTTT; CDR3: CASSLGTGTNTEAFF; V: TRBV7-9; size: NA; D: TRBD1; J: TRBJ1-1
DNA: TGTGCCAGCAGTGAAGCGACAAAATATGGCTACACCTTC; CDR3: CASSEATKYGYTF; V: TRBV6-1; size: NA; D: NA; J: TRBJ1-2
DNA: TGTGCCAGCAGTACAGGGATCGGAAAACTGTTTTTT; CDR3: CASSTGIGKLFF; V: TRBV6-6; size: few; D: NA; J: TRBJ1-4
DNA: TGTGCCAGCAGCACGCGGTCGACAGGGAACACTGAAGCTTTCTTT; CDR3: CASSTRSTGNTEAFF; V: TRBV9; size: NA; D: NA; J: TRBJ1-1
DNA: TGTGCCAGTAGCACCCCCAGGGGGCGCGAAAAACTGTTTTTT; CDR3: CASSTPRGREKLFF; V: TRBV11-2; size: NA; D: TRBD1; J: TRBJ1-4
DNA: TGCAGCGTTGGGAAGGCGGGGTGGGACACAGATACGCAGTATTTT; CDR3: CSVGKAGWDTDTQYF; V: TRBV29-1; size: NA; D: NA; J: TRBJ2-3
DNA: TGTGCCAGCAACGAACAGGGATCGAACACCGGGGAGCTGTTTTTT; CDR3: CASNEQGSNTGELFF; V: TRBV7-3; size: NA; D: NA; J: TRBJ2-2
DNA: TGCGCCAGCAGCCAAGATTTTCGAGGGTATAGCAATCAGCCCCAGCATTTT; CDR3: CASSQDFRGYSNQPQHF; V: TRBV4-1; size: NA; D: NA; J: TRBJ1-5
DNA: TGTGCCAGCAGCGTCGGCTGGGGCGTAGCTTTCTTT; CDR3: CASSVGWGVAFF; V: TRBV9; size: few; D: NA; J: TRBJ1-1
DNA: TGTGCCAGCAGTGTTCCGGGACAGGGAGGAGAGACCCAGTACTTC; CDR3: CASSVPGQGGETQYF; V: TRBV25-1; size: many; D: TRBD1; J: TRBJ2-5
DNA: TGCGCCAGCAGTGGGCAGCGGAGCAATCAGCCCCAGCATTTT; CDR3: CASSGQRSNQPQHF; V: TRBV10-2; size: once; D: NA; J: TRBJ1-5
DNA: TGTGCCAGCAGCGTAACAGGGAAGGGTGGCTACACCTTC; CDR3: CASSVTGKGGYTF; V: TRBV5-4; size: NA; D: NA; J: TRBJ1-2
DNA: TGTGCCAGCAGTATTATCAGGTCCACCTACGAGCAGTACTTC; CDR3: CASSIIRSTYEQYF; V: TRBV2; size: NA; D: NA; J: TRBJ2-7
DNA: TGTGCCAGCAGTTCTCAGCGGACCTCCTCCTACAATGAGCAGTTCTTC; CDR3: CASSSQRTSSYNEQFF; V: TRBV27; size: few; D: NA; J: TRBJ2-1
DNA: TGTGCCACCACTTTTACCGTTCCCACAGATGGCTACACCTTC; CDR3: CATTFTVPTDGYTF; V: TRBV10-3; size: NA; D: NA; J: TRBJ1-2
DNA: TGTGCCTGGGGGGGTACTAGCGGAAAGTTTAATGAGCAGTTCTTC; CDR3: CAWGGTSGKFNEQFF; V: TRBV30; size: NA; D: TRBD2; J: TRBJ2-1
DNA: TGTGCCAGCAGTGAAGCAGGGGGCAATCAGCCCGGGCATTTT; CDR3: CASSEAGGNQPGHF; V: TRBV2; size: NA; D: TRBD1; J: TRBJ1-5
DNA: TGTGCCAGCAACCCCGCCGGACTAGCGGTCACGCAGTATTTT; CDR3: CASNPAGLAVTQYF; V: TRBV11-2; size: once; D: TRBD2; J: TRBJ2-3
DNA: TGTGCCAGCACCTTAAAAAGTGGTAGCGGATACACCGGGGAGCTGTTTTTT; CDR3: CASTLKSGSGYTGELFF; V: TRBV5-4; size: NA; D: NA; J: TRBJ2-2
DNA: TGCGCCAGCAGCTTGGTGCGGGGGACCGGGGAGCTGTTTTTT; CDR3: CASSLVRGTGELFF; V: TRBV5-1; size: NA; D: TRBD2; J: TRBJ2-2
DNA: TGTGCCAGCAGTGATTTGAGGGGGCAAGAGACCCAGTACTTC; CDR3: CASSDLRGQETQYF; V: TRBV6-1; size: NA; D: NA; J: TRBJ2-5
DNA: TGTGCCAGCAGTTACCAGTGGTCCGTGAACACTGAAGCTTTCTTT; CDR3: CASSYQWSVNTEAFF; V: TRBV6-5; size: few; D: NA; J: TRBJ1-1
DNA: TGTGCCAGCTCTCTCAGGACAGGGCACAATGAGCAGTTCTTC; CDR3: CASSLRTGHNEQFF; V: TRBV11-3; size: NA; D: TRBD1; J: TRBJ2-1
DNA: TGTGCCAGCAGCAGGGCGGGGGCGAACACCGGGGAGCTGTTTTTT; CDR3: CASSRAGANTGELFF; V: TRBV5-5; size: NA; D: TRBD2; J: TRBJ2-2
DNA: TGCGCCAGCAGCCAAGAAGCGGGGTTCGAAGCTTTCTTT; CDR3: CASSQEAGFEAFF; V: TRBV4-1; size: NA; D: NA; J: TRBJ1-1
DNA: TGCGCCAGCGAAGGTGGAGGTCGGACTGAAGCTTTCTTT; CDR3: CASEGGGRTEAFF; V: TRBV5-1; size: NA; D: NA; J: TRBJ1-1
DNA: TGTGCCAGCAGCGTTCTGTCGGGACAGCTGAACACCGGGGAGCTGTTTTTT; CDR3: CASSVLSGQLNTGELFF; V: TRBV9; size: NA; D: TRBD1; J: TRBJ2-2
DNA: TGCGCCAGCAGCTTCCAGGGTGGCACTGAAGCTTTCTTT; CDR3: CASSFQGGTEAFF; V: TRBV5-1; size: NA; D: NA; J: TRBJ1-1
DNA: TGTGCCAGCAGTGTCAGCCAGGTAGCTAACTATGGCTACACCTTC; CDR3: CASSVSQVANYGYTF; V: TRBV6-1; size: NA; D: NA; J: TRBJ1-2
DNA: TGTGCCAGCAGCCTATTAGCGGGAGGAGAAAACATTCAGTACTTC; CDR3: CASSLLAGGENIQYF; V: TRBV4-2; size: NA; D: TRBD2; J: TRBJ2-4
DNA: TGTGCCAGCAGTGCGGGGGCGGGCGGCTACACCTTC; CDR3: CASSAGAGGYTF; V: TRBV6-6; size: NA; D: NA; J: TRBJ1-2